This T cell receptor (beta chain) was found in a study of cytomegalovirus exposure and HLA in healthy donors (dated by TCRdb to the late 2010s). Context from the whole study: An earlier analysis of around 600 of the donors reported 250 to 350 Gb of sequence data and roughly 110 million unique TCR beta sequences from 150 million to 200 million T cells. A few DR-DQ haplotypes were handled as single units for association and clustering because linkage in the cohort was strong. Every discovery cohort repertoire had been produced on one sequencing platform. In a later genetic analysis, genome-wide SNP genotypes for about three fifths of the 666 donors were used, and that subset was treated as a discovery cohort. In an earlier analysis of more than 550 of the donors, high-throughput TCR beta sequencing was used to judge whether each TCR beta V gene segment behaved as functional or pseudogenic. Among some 410 genotyped donors of the cohort, an average of around 220,000 unique TCR beta nucleotide sequences was sequenced per donor, of which about 19% were non-productive. The study aimed to test whether cataloging public T cell receptors could reveal signatures of past pathogen exposure. Roughly 300 gigabases of sequencing data and around 88 million unique TCR sequences made up an early release that covered over 550 HLA-typed donors. Donor age, sex, ethnicity and CMV serostatus were compiled together with the repertoire data. HLA typing included class I and class II loci at four-digit resolution. In a later analysis, previously published TCR beta repertoires from 670 or so donors were re-analyzed and high-resolution HLA genotyping was added so that TCR occurrence patterns could be studied. Rather than drawing on any new phenotypic data, the later analysis identified candidate immune exposures from TCR beta sequences and the way those sequences occurred across donors. The genetic ancestry cluster associated with self-reported Caucasian donors included 81% of the approximately 400 genotyped donors. The study used immunosequencing to profile the T cell repertoires of several hundred subjects and linked those repertoires to cytomegalovirus serostatus. In addition to the first cohort of 500 to 850 subjects, a separate validation cohort of 120 different subjects was used. The number of typed donors differed by locus: about 629-640 for A, B, C, DRB1 and DQB1; some 500 for DQA1; approximately 600 for DPA1; and 400 to 480 for DPB1. To predict cytomegalovirus infection status, the study brought together high-throughput TCR immunosequencing, statistical association of individual TCRs with disease status, and machine learning. Paper-wide results and their limitations: A later genetic analysis reported fewer N-insertions in productive TCRs among donors in an Asian-associated ancestry cluster than the roughly 720-donor mean. A cluster of highly shared sequence variants was judged likely to represent a technical artifact of the sequencing pipeline. A later genetic analysis associated a missense DCLRE1C variant with V-gene and J-gene trimming of TCR beta chains, and an independent cohort replicated the association. A further reported finding was that TCR beta sequences accurately predicted the HLA-A and HLA-B alleles for most subjects in the first cohort. In vitro tests confirmed that three of the cytomegalovirus-associated TCR beta chains recognize cytomegalovirus antigens. CMV serostatus was the only immune exposure information available for the cohort. Some IMGT-functional V segments, including TRBV6-2 and TRBV6-3, could not be distinguished by the 87-base-pair reads and were therefore excluded. According to a later analysis, TCR association rates differed among HLA loci, with DRB1 alleles showing the most associated TCRs and HLA-C alleles showing the fewest. The study listed 150 to 200 TCR beta chains as associated with cytomegalovirus. Most TCR sequences were seen in very few donors, while some public TCRs were found in many individuals. HLA typing was unavailable for some donors at each locus, so association tests used only the typed subset. An earlier analysis of several hundred of the donors showed that most TCR beta V segments appeared in productive rearrangements either about 87% or about 30% of the time, which broadly matched IMGT annotations. A later analysis reported that several top co-occurrence clusters appeared linked to parvovirus B19, influenza, CMV and Epstein-Barr virus. Because counts were too low, more than 15 rarely observed V segments, including chromosome 9 orphons, were excluded from the earlier analysis of 587 of the donors. According to the authors, the approach could potentially be generalized to other disease states and immunological phenotypes. In a later analysis, HLA-associated TCR beta chains showed more clonal expansion and lower generation probabilities than non-associated chains that were equally common. A later analysis associated 15,000 to 20,000 TCR beta sequences with specific HLA alleles at a false discovery rate of 0.05. Only TCR beta chains were sequenced in this cohort, and the absence of alpha or paired-chain data limited detectable features. Presence/absence analyses assumed roughly uniform sequencing depth across donors, an assumption that may not hold. In a later analysis, most CMV-associated TCR beta chains were found to appear HLA-restricted, with HLA associations seemingly driven largely by CMV exposure. Cytomegalovirus status was reported to be diagnosed by the classifier with high specificity and sensitivity in both the original and validation cohorts. Linkage disequilibrium might explain the correlated functional status among segregating V segments, but an unknown experimental factor could not be excluded. Assigning TCR associations to individual alleles was difficult when HLA alleles, especially DR and DQ, strongly co-occurred.

As concerns this clone: It has no known antigen specificity. The record has no base qualities; no much larger clone is one base away.

In total, 630 or so healthy bone marrow donors made up the cohort. Cohort members were all nominally healthy when sampled, although unrecorded immune exposures were likely present. The donor was CMV seropositive and belonged to the group of around 300 seropositive cohort members. A peripheral blood sample was provided by each donor, and peripheral blood mononuclear cells were used for TCR beta sequencing. The Qiagen DNeasy Blood Extraction Kit was used to extract genomic DNA from the blood cell samples. The germline V gene encodes CDR1 SNHLY and CDR2 FYNNEI. The CDR3 starts with the cysteine, ends with the phenylalanine, and has 14 residues. Just the 42-base CDR3 DNA is kept, in frame starting at base 1. Libraries were built with the immunoSEQ multiplex PCR assay. For the multiplex PCR, a mixture combining 60 forward primers for TCR Vbeta segments and 13 reverse primers for TCR Jbeta segments was used. A multiplex PCR assay on genomic DNA amplified the CDR3 region of rearranged TCR beta genes. On the Illumina HiSeq System, the amplified TCR beta libraries were sequenced as 87-base-pair reads. Turning to the authors' computational methods: In a later analysis, 77 million or so unique TCR beta chains were counted across the roughly 700 repertoires, and roughly 9.9 million of these chains were shared by at least two donors. Raw reads were error-corrected and collapsed into unique sequences with a nearest-neighbor algorithm that merged closely related sequences to remove PCR and sequencing errors. CDR3 sequences were aligned to IMGT reference sequences to assign V, D and J gene segments. For a sequence to be retained, a match of at least six nucleotides to both a V gene segment and a J gene segment was required. A rearrangement counted as productive if the CDR3 had no stop codons and remained in frame with V and J, and every other rearrangement counted as non-productive. CDR3 was defined according to IMGT convention as the region running from the second conserved V-encoded cysteine to the conserved J-encoded phenylalanine. The earlier analysis of about 640 of the donors excluded any sequence lacking an unambiguous match to a single V gene segment. In an earlier analysis of approximately 550 of the donors, V segments were called functional above 56.7% productive rearrangements and were called segregating when the between-donor standard deviation exceeded 5%. A statistical classification framework was built for diagnosing cytomegalovirus status from the catalog of TCR beta chain sequences. In a later analysis, V and J genes were assigned by comparing TCR nucleotide sequences against IMGT/GENE-DB human TR gene sequences. A later analysis assigned CDR3 sequences and most-parsimonious VDJ recombination scenarios with the TCRdist pipeline. In a later analysis, each TCR beta chain was defined by its CDR3 amino acid sequence together with its V-gene family, and reads lacking a unique V-gene family were excluded. To address suspected cross-contamination and a sequencing artifact, a later analysis removed approximately 590 highly shared, low-generation-probability nucleotide sequences. For each public chain, a later analysis derived a clonal expansion index from normalized ranks of inferred template counts within each repertoire. In a later analysis, generation probabilities were computed using a VDJ recombination model fitted to out-of-frame rearrangements, and the results were checked against IGoR. Hypergeometric tests were used in a later analysis to score TCR-TCR, TCR-HLA and TCR-CMV co-occurrence, with a repertoire-size bias correction applied to the TCR pairs. A later analysis estimated false discovery rates by permuting HLA or CMV assignments 20 times. In a later analysis, co-occurring TCRs were grouped using DBSCAN, and TCRdist sequence similarity was added for clustering within HLA-allele-positive subsets. Repertoires with fewer than 30,000 or more than 120,000 public chains, plus five repertoires with anomalous nucleotide sharing, were excluded from co-occurrence clustering. Here the immuneACCESS table is served through TCRdb, limited to in-frame sequences with V and J called. Missing clones are a known gap in these copies; in checked studies unresolved V genes cover under half, and the rest lacks a known reason. From that table come the V and J calls and clone size; the DNA was used to work out D and trimming. This sample holds around 150,000 clones; roughly four fifths were observed only once. Clones ranked in the top ten supply 8.1% of the sample.

Material: PBMCs. The sequence is built from TRBV2 and TRBJ2-5; TRBD2 aligns with 9 central bases. TRBJ2-7 matches the DNA end more closely, so the J call is doubtful. This receptor was obtained from a woman aged 45-59 years in good health and CMV-seropositive. The encoded CDR3 is CASRTGLAYYEQYF. The DNA reads as follows: TGTGCCAGCAGGACGGGACTAGCTTACTACGAGCAGTACTTC.